This record covers a single T cell receptor beta chain. The target antigen is unknown. Germline V gene data show CDR1 as DFQATT and CDR2 as SNEGSKA (reference sequence). Trimming took 5 bases from V and 4 from J; bases not matched to a gene: 8. The CDR3 totals 14 residues. The TCRbeta library was prepared with unique molecular identifiers. TCRdb re-derived calls from the PCR reads in MiXCR, one entry per CDR3 protein. The table has approximately 230,000 distinct CDR3 sequences, more than 20% seen once. The data were obtained in a study of T-cell reconstitution after alpha-beta-depleted transplantation in children. Findings of the study overall: Hyperexpanded clones declined; after one year, newly produced T cells mostly supplied diversity. Some patients' high day-60 TCRbeta diversity was attributed to recipient cells surviving conditioning. The origin of alpha-beta T cells about two months after transplant was reportedly several hundred expanded graft clones.

The sequencing here drew on PBMCs, taken before TCRalphabeta/CD19-depleted stem cell transplant. The TCR sequence derives from a girl aged 2 to 10 with Fanconi anemia, due to receive a stem cell transplant. The rearrangement joins TRBV20-1 to TRBJ1-1; 9 bases match TRBD1. The CDR3 region is CSALGQGTGTEAFF. Here the CDR3 DNA reads TGCAGTGCTCTGGGACAGGGAACGGGCACTGAAGCTTTCTTT.